These T cell receptor beta chains were read from a single sample in a study of T cells after yellow fever vaccination. Each CDR3 protein is one row after TCRdb ran MiXCR on the 5' RACE reads. The repertoire includes 340,000 or so distinct CDR3 sequences, 9.5% to 15% of them detected once, and about 3% sits in the top ten. Sample: CD4+ T cells sorted from PBMCs, taken 15 days after the yellow fever booster vaccination. These receptors were obtained from a man in his late teens or twenties who received the YFV17D yellow fever vaccine. CDR3s include the opening cysteine and the closing phenylalanine or tryptophan. A D gene is named only where the DNA matches it firmly. Clone size, where shown, is once, few, many, or a class for clones that have expanded.

V gene	J gene	clone size	CDR3 length	D gene	CDR3 DNA	CDR3 protein
TRBV7-2	TRBJ2-7	NA	14	NA	TGTGCCAGCAGCTTCCCCGGGAGCTCCTACGAGCAGTACTTC	CASSFPGSSYEQYF
TRBV4-1	TRBJ2-1	many	16	NA	TGCGCCAGCAGCCAACCCCTAAGGACGGGTCAAAATGAGCAGTTCTTC	CASSQPLRTGQNEQFF
TRBV24-1	TRBJ2-1	NA	15	TRBD2	TGTGCCACCAGTGTCACCAGCGGGGGGGCCGTTGAGCAGTTCTTC	CATSVTSGGAVEQFF
TRBV6-5	TRBJ1-2	few	15	NA	TGTGCCAGCGGACCTATCCGATGGGCAGGGGATGGCTACACCTTC	CASGPIRWAGDGYTF
TRBV6-1	TRBJ1-3	once	14	NA	TGTGCCAGCTGGTTGGGGGACGATGGAAACACCATATATTTT	CASWLGDDGNTIYF
TRBV6-6	TRBJ1-5	NA	16	NA	TGTGCCAGCAGTGGCGAACGGGGGCTCAGCAATCAGCCCCAGCATTTT	CASSGERGLSNQPQHF
TRBV28	TRBJ1-1	NA	14	NA	TGTGCCAGCAGTTTCGACGGTAAATGGACTGAAGCTTTCTTT	CASSFDGKWTEAFF
TRBV4-1	TRBJ2-6	few	18	NA	TGCGCCAGCAGCCGCTCCAGGAGCTCGGTCTCTGGGGCCAACGTCCTGACTTTC	CASSRSRSSVSGANVLTF
TRBV6-2/TRBV6-3	TRBJ2-7	few	15	TRBD1	TGTGCCAGCAGTCCGACCGGGACAGGCCATTACGAGCAGTACTTC	CASSPTGTGHYEQYF
TRBV2	TRBJ2-3	NA	13	NA	TGTGCCAGCAGGGACGGACTTACAGATACGCAGTATTTT	CASRDGLTDTQYF
TRBV24-1	TRBJ2-5	few	16	NA	TGTGCCACCAGTGATTTGGACTACGGGGGATCAGAGACCCAGTACTTC	CATSDLDYGGSETQYF
TRBV7-6	TRBJ2-2	NA	16	TRBD2	TGTGCCAGCAGCTTCCCGTGGCGGGGGGGCCGCGGGGAGCTGTTTTTT	CASSFPWRGGRGELFF
TRBV12-3/TRBV12-4	TRBJ1-5	NA	14	NA	TGTGCCAGCAGCCCTACAGGGAAATATCAGCCCCAGCATTTT	CASSPTGKYQPQHF
TRBV5-4	TRBJ1-2	NA	14	TRBD1	TGTGCCAGCAGAAGACAGGGAGAGATCTATGGCTACACCTTC	CASRRQGEIYGYTF
TRBV5-1	TRBJ1-1	few	14	NA	TGCGCCAGCAGCCGGGTTGTAGCCGGCACTGAAGCTTTCTTT	CASSRVVAGTEAFF
TRBV20-1	TRBJ2-7	NA	13	TRBD2	TGCAGTGCTAAAGTCGGGGTAGCGGGCGAGCAGTACTTC	CSAKVGVAGEQYF
TRBV20-1	TRBJ2-1	NA	14	TRBD1	TGCAGTGCTGAGACAGGGGGCCCTTACAATGAGCAGTTCTTC	CSAETGGPYNEQFF
TRBV6-6	TRBJ1-1	few	13	NA	TGTGCCAGCAGCCAAAACCCGACAGCCGAAGCTTTCTTT	CASSQNPTAEAFF
TRBV10-3	TRBJ1-5	NA	12	NA	TGTGCCATCAGTGAGGGGGGTCAGCCCCAGCATTTT	CAISEGGQPQHF
TRBV29-1	TRBJ2-1	many	13	NA	TGCAGCGTTAATGGGGGGGCGTACAATGAGCAGTTCTTC	CSVNGGAYNEQFF
TRBV20-1	TRBJ1-1	few	12	NA	TGCAGTGCTTACAGGGTCAACACTGAAGCTTTCTTT	CSAYRVNTEAFF
TRBV5-1	TRBJ2-1	many	15	TRBD1	TGCGCCAGCCAAACCTCCGGGACAGGCTACAATGAGCAGTTCTTC	CASQTSGTGYNEQFF
TRBV6-1	TRBJ1-6	few	15	NA	TGTGCCAGCAGTGAAGTCAATTTCTATAATTCACCCCTCCACTTT	CASSEVNFYNSPLHF
TRBV7-3	TRBJ2-1	many	13	TRBD1	TGTGCCAGCAGCTGGGGACAGGGCAATGAGCAGTTCTTC	CASSWGQGNEQFF
TRBV2	TRBJ2-5	NA	13	NA	TGTGCCAGCAGTTGGCGGACACAAGAGACCCAGTACTTC	CASSWRTQETQYF
TRBV12-3/TRBV12-4	TRBJ1-2	few	12	NA	TGTGCCAGCAGTGGGGGGGCCGGTGGCTACACCTTC	CASSGGAGGYTF
TRBV11-2	TRBJ2-2	few	17	TRBD2	TGTGCCAGCAGCTCCCTCCGGCTAGCGGCTGCCACCGGGGAGCTGTTTTTT	CASSSLRLAAATGELFF
TRBV18	TRBJ2-7	NA	14	TRBD1	TGTGCCAGCTCACCACGGACAGGTATCGACGAGCAGTACTTC	CASSPRTGIDEQYF
TRBV12-3/TRBV12-4	TRBJ1-2	NA	12	NA	TGTGCCAGCAGTTTTTGGGGGTACGGCTACACCTTC	CASSFWGYGYTF
TRBV7-8	TRBJ2-7	few	13	NA	TGTGCCAGCAGCTCCCAGGGGTTTGGGGAGCAGTACTTC	CASSSQGFGEQYF
TRBV5-1	TRBJ1-4	many	14	NA	TGCGCCACCTCAAAGGGGGGGATTGATGAAAAACTGTTTTTT	CATSKGGIDEKLFF
TRBV6-5	TRBJ1-5	NA	16	NA	TGTGCCAGCAGTTACGAGAACGTCCAGGGCAATCAGCCCCAGCATTTT	CASSYENVQGNQPQHF
TRBV7-8	TRBJ1-1	NA	13	NA	TGTGCCAGCAGCTTAGTACGGGGGGCCCCAGCTTTCTTT	CASSLVRGAPAFF
TRBV18	TRBJ1-2	NA	16	NA	TGTGCCAGCTCACCCTACGGCTTAGAATCCCTACGGGGCTACACCTTC	CASSPYGLESLRGYTF
TRBV5-1	TRBJ2-1	many	15	NA	TGCGCCAGCAGCTTGGAACGGGGTCCCGTTGACGAGCAGTTCTTC	CASSLERGPVDEQFF
TRBV7-3	TRBJ2-2	few	17	NA	TGTGCCAGCAGCCCCTCTGTACGGGGGCGCGTTCCCGGGGAGCTGTTTTTT	CASSPSVRGRVPGELFF
TRBV7-3	TRBJ2-3	few	17	TRBD2	TGTGCCAGCAGCTCCCGGACTAGCGGGGGGGGAAGAGATACGCAGTATTTT	CASSSRTSGGGRDTQYF
TRBV28	TRBJ1-5	many	16	TRBD1	TGTGCCAGCAGATACTCCGGGACAGGGAGAAATCAGCCCCAGCATTTT	CASRYSGTGRNQPQHF
TRBV9	TRBJ2-2	NA	13	NA	TGTGCCAGCAGCCAAGACGGCACCGGGGAGCTGTTTTTT	CASSQDGTGELFF
TRBV6-5	TRBJ1-2	NA	13	TRBD1	TGTGCCAGCAGTCCAGGGGGCGACTATGGCTACACCTTC	CASSPGGDYGYTF
TRBV7-2	TRBJ1-5	NA	13	NA	TGTGCCAGCTCGCCTGGGGCGCGCCAGCCCCAGCATTTT	CASSPGARQPQHF
TRBV7-2	TRBJ2-7	NA	13	NA	TGTGCCAGCAGCCTAAACAGGATCCACGAGCAGTACTTC	CASSLNRIHEQYF
TRBV20-1	TRBJ2-7	NA	13	NA	TGCAGTGCTCAGAAACCGGGACGGCAAGGGCAGTACTTC	CSAQKPGRQGQYF
TRBV7-2	TRBJ1-1	NA	16	TRBD1	TGTGCCAGCAGCTTACAGGGGGGGGGCGCGAGCACTGAAGCTTTCTTT	CASSLQGGGASTEAFF
TRBV12-3/TRBV12-4	TRBJ1-1	NA	14	NA	TGTGCCAGCAGCCCACAGAACATGAACACTGAAGCTTTCTTT	CASSPQNMNTEAFF
TRBV10-3	TRBJ2-7	NA	13	NA	TGTGCCATCAGAATGACAGATAACTACGAGCAGTACTTC	CAIRMTDNYEQYF
TRBV7-9	TRBJ1-2	few	14	NA	TGTGCCAGCAGCTTGCTGGATAGGACAGATGGCTACACCTTC	CASSLLDRTDGYTF
TRBV15	TRBJ2-6	NA	14	NA	TGTGCCACCGGGACGGGGGCTGGGGCCAACGTCCTGACTTTC	CATGTGAGANVLTF
TRBV6-5	TRBJ2-4	few	16	NA	TGTGCCAGCAGTTACTCTGGGGATCCGGGCAAAAACATTCAGTACTTC	CASSYSGDPGKNIQYF
TRBV7-9	TRBJ2-3	few	15	NA	TGTGCCAGCAGCCTAGGGGGTAGCGGCACAGATACGCAGTATTTT	CASSLGGSGTDTQYF